This T cell receptor beta chain is drawn from a study of blood T cells in healthy people across ages. In the study overall: About one barcoded beta molecule per two T cells was the capture yield of template switching.

This clonotype was seen ten or more times. The authors ran a second PCR of about 6 to 12 cycles using a sample-barcoded 5' primer and a J-beta primer mix. TCRdb fed the 5' RACE reads into MiXCR, producing one record per CDR3 protein. The profile shows around 650,000 distinct CDR3 sequences, about 30% of them singletons. Germline CDR1 and CDR2: LGHNA and YNFKEQ. After removal of 4 bases from V and 6 bases from J, the junction contained 10 bases not matched to a gene. This CDR3 has 17 residues. The rearrangement uses TRBV4-2 and TRBJ2-1, with 12 bases fitting TRBD2. The sequence derives from a woman older than 75 in good health. Sequences were obtained from blood. CDR3 sequence: CASSPLSSGGAVNEQFF. Here the CDR3 DNA reads TGTGCCAGCAGCCCATTGTCTAGCGGGGGGGCTGTCAATGAGCAGTTCTTC.